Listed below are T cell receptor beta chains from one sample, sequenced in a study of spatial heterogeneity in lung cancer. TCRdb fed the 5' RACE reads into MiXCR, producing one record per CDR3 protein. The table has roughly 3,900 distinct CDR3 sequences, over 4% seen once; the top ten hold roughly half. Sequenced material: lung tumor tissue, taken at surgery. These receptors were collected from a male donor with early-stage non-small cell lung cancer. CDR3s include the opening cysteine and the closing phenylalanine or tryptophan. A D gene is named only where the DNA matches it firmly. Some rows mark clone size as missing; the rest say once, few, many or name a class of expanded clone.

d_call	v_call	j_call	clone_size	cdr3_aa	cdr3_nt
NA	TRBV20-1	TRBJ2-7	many	CSASQAGRYEQYF	TGCAGTGCCAGCCAGGCGGGGAGGTACGAGCAGTACTTC
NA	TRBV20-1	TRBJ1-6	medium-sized	CSARDLGQAGNSPLHF	TGCAGTGCTAGAGATCTCGGCCAGGCGGGTAATTCACCCCTCCACTTT
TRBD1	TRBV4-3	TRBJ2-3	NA	CASSHARQGRQDTQYF	TGCGCCAGCAGCCATGCAAGACAGGGGCGACAAGATACGCAGTATTTT
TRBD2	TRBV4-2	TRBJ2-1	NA	CASSRELAGSSSYNEQFF	TGTGCCAGCAGCCGGGAACTAGCGGGGTCCAGCTCCTACAATGAGCAGTTCTTC
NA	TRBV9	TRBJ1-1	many	CASSRALDGPNTEAFF	TGTGCCAGCTCACGGGCCCTGGACGGACCAAACACTGAAGCTTTCTTT
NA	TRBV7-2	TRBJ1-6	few	CASSPGSSYNSPLHF	TGTGCCAGCAGCCCAGGAAGCTCCTATAATTCACCCCTCCACTTT
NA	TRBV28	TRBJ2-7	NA	CASSRGVRGWAYEQYF	TGTGCCAGCAGTAGGGGGGTTCGAGGCTGGGCCTACGAGCAGTACTTC
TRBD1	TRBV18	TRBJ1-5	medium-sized	CASSPGTASNQPQHF	TGTGCCAGCTCCCCCGGGACAGCTAGCAATCAGCCCCAGCATTTT
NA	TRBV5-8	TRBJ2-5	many	CASRNRDGVTQYF	TGTGCCAGCAGAAACAGGGATGGCGTGACCCAGTACTTC
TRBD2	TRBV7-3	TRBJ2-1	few	CASSLTHAGGASSYNEQFF	TGTGCCAGCAGCTTAACGCACGCGGGGGGCGCCTCCTCCTACAATGAGCAGTTCTTC
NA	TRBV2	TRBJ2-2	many	CASGATTSTGELFF	TGTGCCAGCGGGGCGACTACCTCCACCGGGGAGCTGTTTTTT
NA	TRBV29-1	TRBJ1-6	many	CSVIQAVGSPLHF	TGCAGCGTTATACAGGCTGTCGGATCACCCCTCCACTTT
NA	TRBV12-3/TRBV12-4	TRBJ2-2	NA	CASSLATVNTGELFF	TGTGCCAGCAGTTTAGCGACGGTGAACACCGGGGAGCTGTTTTTT
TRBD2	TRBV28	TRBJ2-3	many	CASSRRLAGVTDTQYF	TGTGCCAGCAGCCGTCGACTAGCGGGGGTGACAGATACGCAGTATTTT
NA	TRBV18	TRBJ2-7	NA	CASSLPSSYEQYF	TGTGCCAGCTCACTCCCGAGCTCCTACGAGCAGTACTTC
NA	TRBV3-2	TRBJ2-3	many	CASSQGQVADTQYF	TGTGCCAGCAGCCAAGGCCAAGTAGCAGATACGCAGTATTTT
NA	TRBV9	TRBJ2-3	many	CASSVAGTSDTQYF	TGTGCCAGCAGCGTAGCCGGGACTTCAGATACGCAGTATTTT
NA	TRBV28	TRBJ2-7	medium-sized	CASSPWERDEQYF	TGTGCCAGCAGCCCCTGGGAGCGGGACGAGCAGTACTTC
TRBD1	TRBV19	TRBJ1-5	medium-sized	CASSRDREPTNQPQHF	TGTGCCAGTAGTAGGGACAGGGAACCGACCAATCAGCCCCAGCATTTT
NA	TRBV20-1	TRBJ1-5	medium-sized	CSASSPTLGSNQPQHF	TGCAGTGCTAGCTCCCCCACCCTGGGGAGCAATCAGCCCCAGCATTTT
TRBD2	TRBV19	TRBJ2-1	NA	CASTPAGGWSYNEQFF	TGTGCCAGTACCCCAGCGGGAGGTTGGTCCTACAATGAGCAGTTCTTC
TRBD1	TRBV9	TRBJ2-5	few	CASSVGRGRQTQYF	TGTGCCAGCAGCGTGGGCAGGGGGAGACAGACCCAGTACTTC
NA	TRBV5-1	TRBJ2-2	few	CASRRATNTGELFF	TGCGCCAGTCGGAGGGCTACGAACACCGGGGAGCTGTTTTTT
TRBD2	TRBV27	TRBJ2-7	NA	CASSPAGTSSYEQCF	TGTGCCAGCAGTCCAGCAGGGACTAGCTCCTACGAGCAGTGCTTC
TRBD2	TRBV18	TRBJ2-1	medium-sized	CASSPRILAGGDEQFF	TGTGCCAGCTCACCACGAATACTAGCGGGAGGGGACGAGCAGTTCTTC
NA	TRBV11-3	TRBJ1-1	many	CASSLGLGRNTEAFF	TGTGCCAGCAGCTTAGGTCTGGGTAGGAACACTGAAGCTTTCTTT
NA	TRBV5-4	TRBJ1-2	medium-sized	CASSLEAYGYTF	TGTGCCAGCAGCTTGGAGGCCTATGGCTACACCTTC
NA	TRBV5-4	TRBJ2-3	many	CASSLGRVQSTDTQYF	TGTGCCAGCAGCTTGGGGAGGGTGCAGAGCACAGATACGCAGTATTTT
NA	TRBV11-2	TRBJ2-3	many	CASSFSEDTQYF	TGTGCCAGCAGCTTCTCCGAAGATACGCAGTATTTT
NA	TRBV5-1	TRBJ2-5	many	CASSAGQRETQYF	TGCGCCAGCAGCGCGGGACAGAGAGAGACCCAGTACTTC
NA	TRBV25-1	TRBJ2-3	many	CASSDMNTQYF	TGTGCCAGCAGTGATATGAATACGCAGTATTTT
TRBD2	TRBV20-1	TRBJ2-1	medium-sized	CSAMRGESEQFF	TGCAGTGCTATGCGGGGGGAATCTGAGCAGTTCTTC
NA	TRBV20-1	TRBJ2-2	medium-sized	CSARTTGELFF	TGCAGTGCTAGAACCACCGGGGAGCTGTTTTTT
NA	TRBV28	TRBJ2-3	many	CASSPWLERSTDTQYF	TGTGCCAGCAGCCCTTGGTTAGAGCGGAGCACAGATACGCAGTATTTT
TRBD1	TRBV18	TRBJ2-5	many	CASSSYPGQAKETQYF	TGTGCCAGCTCATCCTATCCGGGACAGGCGAAAGAGACCCAGTACTTC
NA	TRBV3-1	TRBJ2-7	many	CASSLTGVSYEQYF	TGTGCCAGCAGCCTAACCGGAGTTTCCTACGAGCAGTACTTC
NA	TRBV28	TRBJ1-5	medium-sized	CASRQHSNQPQHF	TGTGCCAGCAGGCAGCATAGCAATCAGCCCCAGCATTTT
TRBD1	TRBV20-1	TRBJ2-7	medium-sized	CSARDVRQGVGEQYF	TGCAGTGCTAGAGATGTCCGACAGGGAGTAGGCGAGCAGTACTTC
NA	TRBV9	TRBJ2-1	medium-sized	CASSENPTVYNEQFF	TGTGCCAGCAGCGAGAACCCCACGGTCTACAATGAGCAGTTCTTC
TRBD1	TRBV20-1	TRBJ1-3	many	CSARGATSGRPGNTIYF	TGCAGTGCCAGGGGGGCCACTTCAGGGAGGCCTGGAAACACCATATATTTT
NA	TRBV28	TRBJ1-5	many	CASRKTLYSNQPQHF	TGTGCCAGCAGGAAGACTCTATATAGCAATCAGCCCCAGCATTTT
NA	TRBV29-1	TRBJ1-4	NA	CSVDLGGLAGGQTKLFF	TGCAGCGTTGACCTCGGGGGGTTAGCGGGAGGACAGACTAAACTGTTTTTT
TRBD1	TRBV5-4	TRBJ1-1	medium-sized	CASSRDRENAFF	TGTGCCAGCAGCCGGGACAGGGAGAATGCTTTCTTT
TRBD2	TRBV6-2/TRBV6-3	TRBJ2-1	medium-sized	CASSRPSGKNEQFF	TGTGCCAGCAGTCGCCCTAGCGGGAAGAATGAGCAGTTCTTC
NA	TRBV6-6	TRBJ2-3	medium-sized	CASSYFDSTDTQYF	TGTGCCAGCAGTTATTTCGACAGCACAGATACGCAGTATTTT
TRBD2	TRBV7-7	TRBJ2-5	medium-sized	CASSHRGGLQETQYF	TGTGCCAGCAGTCATCGCGGGGGGTTACAAGAGACCCAGTACTTC
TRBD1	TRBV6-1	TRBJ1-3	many	CASRKGQEVSAGNTIYF	TGTGCCAGCAGGAAGGGACAGGAGGTATCAGCCGGAAACACCATATATTTT
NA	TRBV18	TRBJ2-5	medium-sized	CASSPPKTGQGETQYF	TGTGCCAGCTCACCACCGAAAACAGGTCAAGGAGAGACCCAGTACTTC
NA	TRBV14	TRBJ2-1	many	CASSLPGIYNEQFF	TGTGCCAGCAGCCTCCCGGGGATTTACAATGAGCAGTTCTTC
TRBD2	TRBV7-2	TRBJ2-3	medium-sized	CASSLFPGLAGDTDTQYF	TGTGCCAGCAGCTTGTTCCCGGGACTAGCGGGGGACACAGATACGCAGTATTTT
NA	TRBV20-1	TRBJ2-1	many	CSAPGYAMGSNEQFF	TGCAGTGCCCCGGGTTATGCGATGGGGTCCAATGAGCAGTTCTTC
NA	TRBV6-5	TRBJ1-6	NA	CASSYSPLYSPLHF	TGTGCCAGCAGTTACTCACCCCTGTATTCACCCCTCCACTTT
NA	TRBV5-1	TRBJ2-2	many	CASSLWLTNTGELFF	TGCGCCAGCAGCTTGTGGTTAACGAACACCGGGGAGCTGTTTTTT
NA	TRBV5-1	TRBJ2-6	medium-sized	CASSLVVGANVLTF	TGCGCCAGCAGCTTGGTAGTTGGGGCCAACGTCCTGACTTTC